A single sample is the source of the 27 T cell receptor beta chains below, sequenced in a study of tumor and adjacent non-tumor tissue in lung cancer. The library came from three nested PCR rounds adapted from ARM-PCR protocols. MiXCR, run by TCRdb on the multiplex PCR reads, gives a single entry per CDR3 protein. The sample yields 60,000 to 100,000 distinct CDR3 sequences, less than 85% seen once. RNA was extracted from bulk tissue without any cell sorting. The normal lung tissue was taken more than 3 cm from the tumor edge. The sample comprised distant non-tumor lung tissue. The receptor source for this set is a man in his 70s with non-small cell lung cancer.

V and J are TRBV5-1 and TRBJ2-3, with 7 bases matching TRBD1. The V and J ends lost 2 bases and 4 bases, in that order; junction bases with no gene match: 4. Germline assignment: CDR1 SGHRS and CDR2 YFSETQ. This CDR3 region has 14 residues. This chain's CDR3 is CASSFLGQADTQYF. CDR3 DNA: TGCGCCAGCAGCTTTCTTGGACAGGCAGATACGCAGTATTTT.

With respect to this clonotype: The junction departs from the called germline gene at one end, perhaps through a read error. The J gene is TRBJ2-1, the V gene TRBV6-1; 9 positions match TRBD1. CDR1 is MNHNS and CDR2 is SASEGT in the germline V gene. This CDR3 region has 14 residues. CDR3 in DNA: TGTGCCAGCAGTGGGACAGGGGAATTGAATAAACGGCTCTTC. The encoded protein is CASSGTGELNKRLF.

Comment on this clonotype: One end of the junction is discordant with germline, which a read error may explain. The chain combines TRBV11-2 with TRBJ1-5; TRBD1 might be the D (5 bases). CDR1 and CDR2 from the germline V gene are SGHAT and FQNNGV. CDR3 length: 14 residues. In DNA form, the CDR3 reads TGTGCCAACAGCTTAAATGGGGCAAATCAGACCCAACATTTT. Translating gives CANSLNGANQTQHF.

The genes are TRBV12-3 or TRBV12-4 and TRBJ1-3, with TRBD1 identical over 9 bases. Trimming at V came to 10 bases and at J to 1 base, leaving 17 bases not matched to a gene. The CDR3 spans 18 residues. The DNA of the CDR3 is TGTGCCAACTGTCGTCCCGGGACAGGGATCGGTTCTGGAAACACCATATATTTT. Translated: CANCRPGTGIGSGNTIYF.

Comment on this clonotype: Germline and junction disagree at one end, which may indicate a read error. This chain joins TRBV4-3 and TRBJ2-7; D is uncertain. There are 14 residues in the CDR3. Germline V gives CDR1 LGHNA, CDR2 YSLEER. For the CDR3, the DNA is TGCGCCAGCAGCCAAGGGCAGACATTCTACGAACAGTACTTC. It codes for CASSQGQTFYEQYF.

For this clonotype: Because it lacks the conserved phenylalanine or tryptophan at the end, this CDR3 is likely a read error. This rearrangement joins TRBV6-2 or TRBV6-3 to TRBJ2-3, with D unresolved. The germline V gene encodes CDR1 MNHEY and CDR2 SVGEGT. The CDR3 is 13 residues long. CDR3 amino acids: CTSSGHMGNTQYS. The DNA of the CDR3 is TGTACCAGCAGTGGGCACATGGGGAATACGCAGTATTCT.

About this clonotype itself: One junction end disagrees with the germline gene, perhaps due to a read error. This chain links TRBV29-1 with TRBJ2-1, with 7 positions matching TRBD2. In germline, CDR1 is SQVTM, CDR2 ANQGSEA. CDR3 length equals 12 residues. CDR3: CTGEGSYKEQFF. In DNA form, the CDR3 reads TGCACCGGGGAGGGCTCCTACAAAGAGCAGTTCTTC.

Comment on this clonotype: The junction differs from germline at one of its ends, possibly a read error. The chain employs TRBV4-1 and TRBJ2-6; TRBD1 is a possible D gene (5 bases). This CDR3 contains 15 residues. Germline CDR1 reads MGHRA; CDR2 reads YSYEKL. The CDR3, as DNA: TGCGCCAGCAGCCAATATATAGGTGGGGCCAGCGTCCTGACTTTC. As protein: CASSQYIGGASVLTF.

Regarding this clonotype: A much larger clone differs from this one at a single base, so this may be a read error. This chain uses TRBV6-1 with TRBJ1-1; TRBD1 aligns across 7 bases. Germline lookup yields CDR1 MNHNS and CDR2 SASEGT. The CDR3 length is 13 residues. DNA of the CDR3: TGTGTCAGCAGTTTGGACAGGTTGACTGAAGCTTTCTTT. Its protein is CVSSLDRLTEAFF.

This clonotype appeared a few times. A much larger clone sits a single nucleotide away, making a read error possible. The chain joins TRBV12-3 or TRBV12-4 to TRBJ2-7; 10 nucleotides agree with TRBD1. This CDR3 comprises 14 residues. DNA for the CDR3: TGTGCCAGCTGTTTGACAGGGGGCGCGTCCGAGCAGTACTTC. As protein: CASCLTGGASEQYF.

A word on this clonotype: A much larger clone differs from this one at a single base, so this may be a read error. The J gene is TRBJ2-7, the V gene TRBV5-1; tentative D call: TRBD2 (6 bases). The CDR3 is 14 amino acids. Germline V gene sequence: CDR1 SGHRS, CDR2 YFSETQ. The V end was cut by 4 bases, the J end by 6 bases, with 17 bases between. The CDR3 DNA is TGCGCCAGCAGCCCCGGACTAACGGGGACCGAGCAGTACTTC. It codes for CASSPGLTGTEQYF.

As regards this clonotype: A much larger clonotype is one base distant, so this may be a read error. The rearrangement joins TRBV12-5 to TRBJ2-1; D may be TRBD2 (5 bases). V dropped 1 base and J dropped 5 bases, with 12 bases sitting between them. CDR1 and CDR2 (germline): LGHNT, FRNRAP. This CDR3 is built from 15 residues. The chain's CDR3 is CASGLGAVGNNEQFF. Written as DNA, the CDR3 is TGTGCTAGTGGTTTGGGAGCGGTGGGGAACAATGAGCAGTTCTTC.

Details on this clonotype: One end of the junction varies from germline; a read error may be responsible. The V gene is TRBV4-1, the J gene TRBJ2-5; a possible D gene is TRBD2 (6 bases). Germline V gives CDR1 MGHRA, CDR2 YSYEKL. The CDR3 has 17 residues. CDR3 protein: CAISQDPNGGIQETQYF. In DNA form, the CDR3 reads TGCGCCATCAGCCAGGATCCTAACGGGGGAATCCAAGAGACCCAATACTTC.

A remark on this clonotype: An end of the junction does not agree with germline; a read error may underlie this. This chain joins TRBV12-3 or TRBV12-4 and TRBJ1-2; D is possibly TRBD1 (6 bases). CDR3 length equals 14 residues. The CDR3 loop is CASRIQGLGHGHTF. CDR3 nucleotide sequence: TGTGCCAGCAGGATACAGGGTCTCGGCCATGGCCACACCTTC.

This chain links TRBV6-1 with TRBJ2-3; 7 positions match TRBD1. CDR1 and CDR2 from the germline V gene are MNHNS and SASEGT. The CDR3 runs to 14 residues. CDR3 residues: CVSSDRVGTDTQYF. CDR3 DNA: TGTGTTAGCAGCGACAGGGTCGGCACAGATACGCAGTATTTT.

Concerning this clonotype itself: At one of its ends the junction is not consistent with the germline gene, which may arise from a read error. The genes are TRBV6-5 and TRBJ1-1; D remains unclear. Germline lookup yields CDR1 MNHEY and CDR2 SVGAGI. This CDR3 is built from 19 residues. The CDR3 sequence: CASSYHSRAPSSANTEAIF. In nucleotides, the CDR3 is TGTGCCAGCAGTTACCACTCGAGGGCACCCTCTTCCGCGAACACTGAAGCTATCTTT.

This clonotype was recorded many times. This chain joins TRBV6-5 and TRBJ2-3, with unresolved D. V was trimmed by 4 bases and J by 4 bases, leaving 12 bases between them. Germline assignment: CDR1 MNHEY and CDR2 SVGAGI. This CDR3 is 14 amino acids long. The CDR3 loop is CASSSLLFPDTQYF. In nucleotides, the CDR3 is TGTGCCAGCAGTTCCCTCCTTTTCCCAGATACGCAGTATTTT.

About this clonotype itself: A junction end diverges from the germline sequence, so it may reflect a read error. This rearrangement joins TRBV4-2 to TRBJ2-7; D gene unclear. The CDR3 contains 15 residues. CDR1 is LGHNA and CDR2 is YNFKEQ in the germline V gene. CDR3 sequence reads: CSSSQETLGTYEQYF. The DNA for the CDR3 is TGTTCCAGCAGCCAAGAGACCCTGGGGACCTACGAGCAGTACTTC.

V is TRBV5-1 and J is TRBJ2-5; D is possibly TRBD2 (6 bases). The CDR3 runs 15 residues. Trimming took 4 bases from V and 2 from J, leaving 15 bases between them. The germline V gene encodes CDR1 SGHRS and CDR2 YFSETQ. CDR3 residues: CASSMGGPMQETQYF. Here the CDR3 DNA reads TGCGCCAGCAGCATGGGAGGACCGATGCAAGAGACCCAGTACTTC.

This clonotype was detected a few times. A much bigger clone sits one base away, suggesting this may be a read error. The chain combines TRBV29-1 with TRBJ2-1; D uncertain. CDR3 length: 12 residues. V gave up 7 bases and J gave up 5 bases, with 12 bases separating them. From germline, CDR1 is SQVTM and CDR2 ANQGSEA. The chain's CDR3 is CSAEYLDNEQFF. The CDR3 bases are TGCAGCGCGGAGTACTTAGACAATGAGCAGTTCTTC.

Details on this clonotype: The junction shows a germline mismatch at one end, possibly a read error. The chain employs TRBV6-2 or TRBV6-3 and TRBJ2-2; TRBD2 is a possible D gene (5 bases). The CDR3 covers 12 residues. Per the germline V gene, CDR1 is MNHEY and CDR2 is SVGEGT. The CDR3 sequence: CATSTNTGELFF. The CDR3 region has the DNA TGTGCCACTAGTACCAACACCGGGGAACTGTTTTTT.

The chain couples TRBV12-5 to TRBJ2-1; possibly TRBD2 for D (7 bases). The CDR3 runs to 15 residues. Germline V gives CDR1 LGHNT, CDR2 FRNRAP. Trimming removed 3 bases at V and 7 bases at J, with 16 bases between. The CDR3 DNA reads as TGTGCTAGTGGTTTTGGGGGCGGGGGATCGAATGAGCAGTTCTTC. This encodes CASGFGGGGSNEQFF.

The DNA of the CDR3 is TGTGCCAGCAGCTTTGGGACTAGCGGGGGGCAAGAGACCCAGTACTTC. Its translation is CASSFGTSGGQETQYF. The rearrangement links TRBV7-9 to TRBJ2-5, with 15 positions matching TRBD2. The CDR3 loop spans 16 amino acids. Germline lookup yields CDR1 SEHNR and CDR2 FQNEAQ (reference sequence). J was trimmed by 2 bases and V by 3 bases; bases with no gene match: 1.

Of note for this clonotype: The conserved phenylalanine or tryptophan is not found at the CDR3 terminus, so this likely reflects a read error. V is TRBV29-1 and J is TRBJ1-2; D ambiguous. The CDR3 runs to 13 residues. Trimming pared 5 bases from V and 5 bases from J, leaving 15 bases between. Germline CDR1 reads SQVTM; CDR2 reads ANQGSEA. The CDR3 is CSVIQTGAYGYTY. CDR3 DNA: TGCAGCGTTATCCAGACGGGAGCGTATGGCTACACCTAC.

Of note for this clonotype: Mismatch with germline at one junction end may stem from a read error. This sequence joins TRBV10-3 and TRBJ2-7; a weak D match, TRBD1 (5 bases). Germline assignment: CDR1 ENHRY and CDR2 SYGVKD. CDR3 length: 14 amino acids. The CDR3 DNA is TGTGCCATCAGTGGTGCAGGGAACCCCTATGAGCATTACTTC. Translation: CAISGAGNPYEHYF.

V gene TRBV28 combines with J gene TRBJ1-6, with 12 positions matching TRBD1. The CDR3 loop spans 15 amino acids. In germline, CDR1 is MDHEN, CDR2 SYDVKM. The V and J ends lost 3 bases and 10 bases, in that order; junction bases with no gene match: 4. The CDR3 here is CASSLGQGAGSPLHF. The CDR3 nucleotides are TGTGCCAGCAGTTTGGGACAGGGGGCTGGATCACCCCTCCACTTT.

This clonotype came up many times. The rearrangement joins TRBV12-3 or TRBV12-4 to TRBJ2-1; 10 bases agree with TRBD1. The trim removed 6 bases at V and 10 bases at J, leaving 6 bases unmatched. The length of the CDR3 is 13 residues. CDR3 in DNA: TGTGCCAGCAGGGGGACAGGGGCCCGGGAGCAGTTCTTC. It yields the protein CASRGTGAREQFF.